Below, one T cell receptor (beta chain) is given with its context. No antigen is known for it. No base quality information exists; no much larger clone differs at one position. This entry is derived from a study of glioma-infiltrating T cells after dendritic cell vaccination (dated by TCRdb to 2016 to 2018). Background on the whole study: A cohort of roughly 15 glioblastoma patients from Phase I and II dendritic cell vaccination trials was included, of whom 9 were newly diagnosed and 6 had recurrent disease. Autologous tumor lysate-pulsed dendritic cell vaccination was administered to the patients between the early 2000s and the early 2010s. Tumor-infiltrating lymphocyte content was quantified and tumor and blood repertoires were compared in dendritic cell-vaccinated glioblastoma patients by deep sequencing of TCR beta CDR3 regions. Survival after dendritic cell vaccination was correlated with TCR sequencing metrics, such as TIL content and the overlap between tumor and blood repertoires. To make the vaccine, monocyte-derived dendritic cells were cultured for under 9 days with IL-4 and GM-CSF and then pulsed overnight with autologous tumor lysate. Three intradermal dendritic cell vaccine injections were administered to patients at biweekly intervals in the arm below the axilla. General findings and caveats noted by the study authors: The cohort was small and heterogeneous, with few patients having full blood and tumor sets and even fewer initial-recurrent tumor pairs. The three-group TCR overlap response model was described as speculative and requiring prospective validation. After dendritic cell vaccination, a higher estimated pretreatment TIL content predicted longer time to progression and overall survival. TCR clonality showed no direct relationship with survival, which suggests that a diverse polyclonal response may matter.

Patients were selected on the basis of adequate residual fresh-frozen tumor tissue and more than two years of available survival data. None of the glioblastoma patients carried an isocitrate dehydrogenase mutation, although molecular status otherwise varied. PBMC were collected before vaccination, two weeks after the third vaccination, and at tumor progression when it occurred. Genomic DNA was extracted with the Qiagen DNeasy Blood extraction Kit. The immunoSEQ assay amplified TCRB CDR3 regions from 2 micrograms of genomic DNA, or from all available DNA when less than that amount was available. Multiplex PCR used 60 forward primers for TCR V beta segments and 13 reverse primers for J beta segments. Synthetic control templates were spiked into each sample at limiting dilution to estimate reads per starting template. The Illumina HiSeq System generated sequencing reads of 87 bp. From the authors' description of their analysis: PCR and sequencing errors were removed by a nearest neighbor algorithm that merged closely related sequences. TCR overlap was defined as the percentage of unique tumor TCR beta sequences that were also present in the same patient's peripheral blood. The source is immuneACCESS, and TCRdb retained only in-frame sequences with V and J called. Part of the clones is not carried over; for the studies checked, unresolved V genes explain less than half of this, and the remainder is unexplained. V, J and clone size reflect that table, while D and trimming were determined from the DNA. The sample profile shows tens of thousands of clones; 80% to 90% of them were found once. Roughly 3.2% of the sample is in the top ten clones.

This TCR derives from a human donor with glioblastoma. Sample: blood, taken before dendritic cell vaccination.

The sequenced DNA is TGCACCAGCAGCCAAGCCGTCGCAAAGGACAGGTCGAATCAGCCCCAGCATTTT. Protein translation: CTSSQAVAKDRSNQPQHF. This receptor chain uses TRBV1 and TRBJ1-5; the D call of TRBD1 is as the table states it, not checked on the DNA. TRBV1 is listed as a pseudogene. Spanning cysteine to phenylalanine, the CDR3 consists of 18 amino acids. Only the CDR3 region is kept as DNA, spanning 54 bases read in frame from base 1.